The T cell receptor beta chain described here comes from a study of T cells in Graves' hyperthyroidism and ophthalmopathy. TCR beta CDR3 regions were amplified from RNA. The HTBI primer set served for first-round RT-PCR of the TCR CDR3. TCRdb recomputed calls from the multiplex PCR reads with MiXCR, one row per CDR3 protein. This sample has around 290,000 distinct CDR3 sequences, with approximately 15% found just once. Germline V gene lookup returns CDR1 SGHVS and CDR2 FNYEAQ. The CDR3 is 17 residues long. The V gene end was trimmed by 1 base and the J gene end by 6 bases; junction bases not matched to a gene: 13. Diagnoses were made from clinical symptoms, serum measures (thyroxine and TRAb), thyroid ultrasound and orbital computed tomography.

The clonotype comes from a woman aged 55-75 years with Graves' ophthalmopathy. This chain connects TRBV7-6 to TRBJ2-3; 7 bases are shared with TRBD1. The sample taken for sequencing was blood. The CDR3 here is CASSLEGANLNSDTQYF. The CDR3 DNA sequence: TGTGCCAGCAGCTTAGAGGGGGCTAATCTAAATTCGGATACGCAGTATTTT.